This passage covers 21 T cell receptor beta chains from one sample sequenced in a study of breast tumors, draining lymph nodes, adjacent tissues. The lymph nodes were axillary draining lymph nodes from breast cancer patients. TCRdb reprocessed the multiplex PCR reads with MiXCR, giving one entry per CDR3 protein. The table has around 130,000 distinct CDR3 sequences, over 25% seen once. The specimen sequenced was axillary lymph node tissue. The receptors here all came from a female donor with breast cancer. Some clones in this sample may be carry-over from other donors' samples.

In the case of this clonotype: Here the CDR3 omits its conserved ending phenylalanine or tryptophan, so a read error is the likely source. This chain joins TRBV2 and TRBJ2-3; D not certain. V lost 0 bases to trimming and J lost 5 bases, with 9 bases between them. The CDR3 contains 14 residues. The V gene's germline CDR1 is SNHLY and CDR2 FYNNEI. The CDR3: CASSEALAGDTQYP. CDR3 nucleotides: TGTGCCAGCAGTGAAGCGCTGGCCGGAGATACGCAGTATCCT.

In this sample, this clonotype turned up a few times. This CDR3 is missing its conserved last phenylalanine or tryptophan, likely due to a read error. V is TRBV6-5 and J is TRBJ1-2; possible D gene TRBD1, 5 bases. The CDR3 extends over 14 amino acids. Germline lookup yields CDR1 MNHEY and CDR2 SVGAGI. Trimming shortened V by 2 bases and J by 4 bases, and 11 bases separated the two germline ends. CDR3 loop: CASSYGADTYGYTV. The DNA of the CDR3 is TGTGCCAGCAGTTACGGGGCAGACACCTATGGCTACACCGTC.

The chain recombines TRBV2 with TRBJ2-3; D may be TRBD1 (5 bases). The ends were cut back, 4 bases at V and 1 base at J, with 12 bases in the middle. Germline CDR1 is SNHLY and CDR2 is FYNNEI. This CDR3 region has 15 residues. The CDR3 nucleotides are TGTGCCAGCAGTGTCCAGGGTTCAGGCACAGATACGCAGTATTTT. Translated, it gives CASSVQGSGTDTQYF.

This clonotype was recorded at least ten times. CDR3 residues: CASSEVYNSPLHF. The CDR3 nucleotides are TGTGCCAGCAGTGAGGTCTACAATTCACCCCTCCACTTT. V and J are TRBV6-4 and TRBJ1-6; no firm D call. CDR1 MRHNA and CDR2 SNTAGT come from the germline V gene. V lost 3 bases and J lost 7, with 7 bases in between. CDR3 size: 13 residues.

Only a few counts were recorded for this clonotype. This chain links TRBV2 with TRBJ1-1; TRBD1 might be the D (6 bases). The ends were cut back, 1 base at V and 3 bases at J, with 18 bases in the middle. CDR3 size: 17 residues. CDR1 and CDR2 from the germline V gene are SNHLY and FYNNEI. The CDR3 loop reads CASSEDEGQTLDTEAFF. The CDR3 DNA sequence: TGTGCCAGCAGTGAAGACGAAGGACAGACCCTGGACACTGAAGCTTTCTTT.

The table lists this clonotype with many counts. One end of the junction does not line up with germline, which may come from a read error. The V and J genes are TRBV7-7 and TRBJ2-1, with a tentative D call TRBD2 (5 bases). The V gene's germline CDR1 is SSHAT and CDR2 FNYEAQ (reference sequence). This CDR3 comprises 17 residues. CDR3 sequence (DNA): TGTGCTAGCAGCTTAATTGCAGGACTGAGCTCCTACAATGAGCAGTTCTTC. Residues: CASSLIAGLSSYNEQFF.

This clonotype was detected many times. The CDR3 is CASSLGHTNTGELFF. The CDR3 coding sequence is TGTGCCAGCAGCTTAGGGCACACGAACACCGGGGAGCTGTTTTTT. This chain uses TRBV11-2 with TRBJ2-2; D not certain. The CDR3 has 15 residues. The ends were cut back, 1 base at V and 0 bases at J, with 6 bases in the middle. From germline, CDR1 is SGHAT and CDR2 FQNNGV.

At least ten counts were recorded for this clonotype. This sequence joins TRBV5-1 and TRBJ1-4; possible D gene TRBD1, 5 bases. The germline gives CDR1 SGHRS, CDR2 YFSETQ. Trimming cost V 0 bases and J 5 bases, with 8 bases left between them. CDR3 size: 14 residues. The CDR3 DNA reads TGCGCCAGCAGCTTGGGATCAGGGAATGAAAAACTGTTTTTT. This translates into CASSLGSGNEKLFF.

This clonotype was counted many times. This CDR3 is CASRGASPNQPQHF. The CDR3 DNA reads as TGTGCCAGCCGGGGGGCAAGTCCCAATCAGCCCCAGCATTTT. The V and J genes are TRBV27 and TRBJ1-5; D might be TRBD1 (6 bases). CDR1 MNHEY and CDR2 SMNVEV come from the germline V gene (reference sequence). V was shortened by 8 bases and J by 3 bases, with 14 bases between the two germline ends. CDR3 length equals 14 residues.

This clonotype occurred many times. This sequence joins TRBV5-1 and TRBJ2-6; no firm D call. The germline V and J ends were trimmed by 5 bases and 2 bases, with 11 bases remaining between them. The germline V gene encodes CDR1 SGHRS and CDR2 YFSETQ. This CDR3 comprises 15 residues. Here the CDR3 DNA reads TGCGCCAGCAGTATGAGCCTTCCTGGGGCCAACGTCCTGACTTTC. The encoded protein is CASSMSLPGANVLTF. Together with reference TRBV5-1 and TRBJ2-6, the CDR3 gives the full variable domain: KAGVTQTPRYLIKTRGQQVTLSCSPISGHRSVSWYQQTPGQGLQFLFEYFSETQRNKGNFPGRFSGRQFSNSRSEMNVSTLELGDSALYLCASSMSLPGANVLTFGAGSRLTVL.

This clonotype was counted many times. The junction departs from the called germline gene at one end, perhaps through a read error. V usage is TRBV19 and J usage is TRBJ1-2, with D perhaps TRBD1 (6 bases). This CDR3 comprises 12 residues. The germline V gene encodes CDR1 LNHDA and CDR2 SQIVND (reference sequence). The CDR3 region has the DNA TGTGCCAGTAGTACCCTAACCGGGACAAATAACTTC. Protein sequence: CASSTLTGTNNF.

This sequence joins TRBV10-3 and TRBJ1-2; D is ambiguous. Trimming pared 2 bases from V and 4 bases from J, leaving 14 bases between. Germline assignment: CDR1 ENHRY and CDR2 SYGVKD. CDR3 length equals 15 residues. The CDR3: CAISEHEASSYGYTF. DNA for the CDR3: TGTGCCATCAGTGAGCACGAGGCTTCCTCCTATGGCTACACCTTC.

V gene TRBV7-9 combines with J gene TRBJ2-7; 9 bases align to TRBD1. The germline V gene has CDR1 SEHNR and CDR2 FQNEAQ (reference sequence). V lost 6 bases to trimming and J lost 4 bases; unmatched junction nucleotides: 4. The CDR3 covers 13 residues. The chain's CDR3 is CASRSDRGYEQYV. CDR3 DNA sequence: TGTGCCAGCAGATCAGACAGGGGGTACGAGCAGTACGTC.

On this clonotype itself: One end of the junction varies from germline; a read error may be responsible. The chain has TRBV7-2 and TRBJ2-7, with D tentatively TRBD2 (6 bases). CDR1 is SGHTA and CDR2 is FQGNSA in the germline V gene. The CDR3 consists of 15 residues. The chain's CDR3 is CAGSLGPTKDYEQYF. CDR3 sequence (DNA): TGTGCCGGCAGCTTGGGCCCAACCAAGGACTACGAACAGTACTTC.

The table lists this clonotype with many counts. The chain carries TRBV2 and TRBJ2-2; tentatively, D is TRBD1 (6 bases). Between the trimmed V and J ends, which lost 3 bases and 4 bases, there was a span of 12 bases. Germline CDR1 is SNHLY and CDR2 is FYNNEI. The CDR3 sequence is 15 residues long. CDR3 nucleotide sequence: TGTGCCAGCAGTGATCCGGGACACCGCACCGGGGAGCTGTTTTTT. This encodes CASSDPGHRTGELFF.

This clonotype was picked up many times. This chain connects TRBV3-1 to TRBJ1-6; D remains unclear. The CDR3 spans 12 residues. With 1 base removed from V and 12 bases from J, the gap between germline ends came to 7 bases. CDR1 is LGHDT, CDR2 YNNKEL, per germline (reference sequence). The CDR3 nucleotides are TGTGCCAGCAGCCAAGGAGAGGGACCCCTCCACTTT. It is translated as CASSQGEGPLHF.

The gene calls are TRBV15 and TRBJ2-5, with D unclear. The V end lost 1 base, the J end lost 4 bases, and 10 bases lay between the germline ends. This CDR3 is built from 14 residues. Looked up from germline, CDR1 is LNHNV and CDR2 is YYDKDF (reference sequence). The CDR3 region is CATSRGRSGETQYF. In DNA form, the CDR3 reads TGTGCCACCAGCAGAGGGCGGTCCGGAGAGACCCAGTACTTC.

This clonotype was found many times. This chain connects TRBV28 to TRBJ1-6, with a weak D call TRBD1 (5 bases). Trimming left V 8 bases short and J 7 bases short, with 15 bases between. The V gene's germline CDR1 is MDHEN and CDR2 SYDVKM. CDR3 size: 14 residues. CDR3 protein: CASVRSGGNSPLHF. The CDR3 coding sequence is TGTGCCAGCGTCAGGTCCGGGGGGAATTCACCCCTCCACTTT.

This clonotype has only a few counts. A much more abundant neighbour one base away suggests this may be a read error. The chain carries TRBV5-1 and TRBJ2-7, with unresolved D. Germline lookup yields CDR1 SGHRS and CDR2 YFSETQ. CDR3 size: 13 residues. CDR3 DNA sequence: TGCGCCAGCAGCTTGGAGGCTACCTACGACCAGTACTTC. It encodes CASSLEATYDQYF.

This clonotype was recorded many times. The chain has TRBV18 and TRBJ1-5; possible D gene TRBD1, 5 bases. V was clipped by 6 bases and J by 9 bases, with 18 bases between them. The germline CDR1 and CDR2 sequences are KGHSH and LQKENI. The CDR3 covers 14 residues. For the CDR3, the DNA is TGTGCCAGCTCTCGGGACGGAGCATGGGGGCCCCAGCATTTT. It encodes CASSRDGAWGPQHF.

This clonotype was counted ten times or more. The chain uses TRBV20-1 and TRBJ2-3; possibly TRBD1 or TRBD2 for D (6 bases each). V dropped 6 bases and J dropped 2 bases, with 21 bases sitting between them. The CDR3 runs 16 residues. From germline, CDR1 is DFQATT and CDR2 SNEGSKA (reference sequence). In DNA form, the CDR3 reads TGCAGTGCCCCTGACCCACAGAGGGGGGCCACAGATACGCAGTATTTT. Its translation: CSAPDPQRGATDTQYF.